Shown below are 21 T cell receptor beta chains from a single sample sequenced in a study of T cells in Graves' hyperthyroidism and ophthalmopathy. Amplified TCR beta CDR3 regions came from RNA transcripts. Primed by the HTBI set, a first-round RT-PCR was run on the TCR CDR3. MiXCR, run by TCRdb on the multiplex PCR reads, gives a single entry per CDR3 protein. Counted here are about 380,000 distinct CDR3 sequences, approximately 17% occurring once; the ten biggest clones make up roughly two fifths. The sequenced sample was blood. These receptors were obtained from a man younger than 35 with Graves' ophthalmopathy.

V is TRBV6-1 and J is TRBJ1-2; D is ambiguous. In germline, CDR1 is MNHNS, CDR2 SASEGT. V lost 1 base to trimming and J lost 0 bases, with 9 bases between them. The CDR3 length is 15 residues. The CDR3 bases are TGTGCCAGCAGTGAAGTTGGAGCCCCTAACTATGGCTACACCTTC. Translated: CASSEVGAPNYGYTF.

The chain joins TRBV6-1 to TRBJ2-1; 9 bases are shared with TRBD2. Per germline, CDR1 MNHNS and CDR2 SASEGT. The CDR3 contains 15 residues. With 6 bases clipped from V and 8 bases from J, the junction kept 11 bases outside the gene matches. The chain's CDR3 is CASSPLAGGPYEQFF. The CDR3 nucleotides are TGTGCCAGCAGCCCCCTGGCGGGGGGGCCATATGAGCAGTTCTTC.

This clonotype was observed a few times. The chain uses TRBV7-3 and TRBJ2-5, with D tentatively TRBD1 (7 bases). Trimming took off 5 bases at V and 5 bases at J, with 24 bases between the two ends. From germline, CDR1 is SGHTA and CDR2 FQGTGA. The CDR3 length is 17 residues. The CDR3 DNA reads as TGTGCCAGCAGCCAAGAAGACAGGGTGGGGGGCACCGAGACCCAGTACTTC. Residues: CASSQEDRVGGTETQYF.

A note on this clonotype: A read error is possible here, since a much larger clone lies one base away. V usage is TRBV18 and J usage is TRBJ1-1; 10 positions agree with TRBD1. Germline V gene sequence: CDR1 KGHSH, CDR2 LQKENI. V shed 3 bases, J shed 5 bases, and the junction held 6 bases outside the gene matches. The CDR3 sequence is 15 residues long. The CDR3 DNA reads TGTGCCAGCTCACCTATATCGGGACAGGGGACTGAAGCTTTCTTT. This codes for CASSPISGQGTEAFF.

This clonotype has a count of ten or more. The rearrangement joins TRBV4-1 to TRBJ2-3, with 15 positions matching TRBD2. The germline gives CDR1 MGHRA, CDR2 YSYEKL. Germline trimming cut 0 bases from V and 6 bases from J; bases unmatched to any gene: 4. The CDR3 extends over 17 amino acids. The CDR3 DNA reads TGCGCCAGCAGCCAAGAGGGACTAGCGGGGGGTGGGGATACGCAGTATTTT. Translated, it gives CASSQEGLAGGGDTQYF.

This chain connects TRBV20-1 to TRBJ2-3, with 10 bases lining up with TRBD2. CDR3 length: 16 amino acids. Germline values: CDR1 DFQATT, CDR2 SNEGSKA (reference sequence). The ends lost 6 bases at V and 4 bases at J; junction bases unmatched: 13. CDR3 sequence (DNA): TGCAGTGCCGCCACGGATCGAGCGGGGGGGCCAGATACGCAGTATTTT. Amino acid sequence: CSAATDRAGGPDTQYF.

The gene calls are TRBV19 and TRBJ1-2; perhaps TRBD1 as D (5 bases). V was clipped by 5 bases and J by 8 bases, with 9 bases between them. CDR1 is LNHDA, CDR2 SQIVND, per germline (reference sequence). The CDR3 totals 11 residues. The CDR3 is CASSDRQGYTF. DNA of the CDR3: TGTGCCAGTAGTGATCGACAGGGCTACACCTTC.

Details on this clonotype: Just one base apart from a much larger clone, this may be a read error. The chain links TRBV7-9 to TRBJ2-1; D is unclear. Trimming took off 2 bases at V and 7 bases at J, with 9 bases between the two ends. The CDR3 length is 13 residues. The germline V gene has CDR1 SEHNR and CDR2 FQNEAQ (reference sequence). This CDR3 reads CASSLLLGNEQFF. For the CDR3, the DNA is TGTGCCAGCAGCTTACTCCTGGGGAATGAGCAGTTCTTC.

This clonotype has at least ten counts. The chain employs TRBV7-2 and TRBJ2-5; 12 bases align to TRBD2. The CDR3 contains 15 residues. The junction had 5 bases not matched to a gene; V was cut back by 5 bases and J by 4 bases. Germline CDR1 SGHTA, CDR2 FQGNSA. The CDR3 DNA follows: TGTGCCAGCAGCCAACGACTAGCGGGGGCAGAGACCCAGTACTTC. It is translated as CASSQRLAGAETQYF.

This clonotype has a handful of counts. The chain is built from TRBV24-1 and TRBJ1-5, with D perhaps TRBD1 (5 bases). The CDR3 runs to 18 residues. The germline gives CDR1 KGHDR, CDR2 SFDVKD. V was cut by 8 bases and J by 0 bases, with 22 bases left in between. The CDR3 DNA reads as TGTGCCACCAAGATTCGAGGACACCGCCCCAATAGCAATCAGCCCCAGCATTTT. Its protein is CATKIRGHRPNSNQPQHF.

This clonotype was seen only a few times. The CDR3 spells CASSPDGDPTMDSPLHF. CDR3 bases: TGCGCCAGCAGCCCAGATGGGGACCCCACCATGGATTCACCCCTCCACTTT. The J gene is TRBJ1-6, the V gene TRBV4-1; possible D gene TRBD1, 5 bases. Deletions cut 4 bases from V and 8 bases from J, with 21 bases between. The CDR3 contains 17 residues. Germline CDR1 and CDR2: MGHRA and YSYEKL.

This clonotype was counted at least ten times. The chain employs TRBV3-1 and TRBJ2-1; the D gene could be TRBD1 or TRBD2 (6 bases each). Germline V gene data show CDR1 as LGHDT and CDR2 as YNNKEL (reference sequence). Trimming left V 4 bases short and J 4 bases short, with 20 bases between. The CDR3 spans 17 residues. CDR3 coding DNA: TGTGCCAGCAGCCGAACGTCCGGGGCGGGGACATACAATGAGCAGTTCTTC. It yields the protein CASSRTSGAGTYNEQFF.

The V gene is TRBV14, the J gene TRBJ1-2, with D tentatively TRBD1 (5 bases). Germline V lookup: CDR1 SGHDN, CDR2 FVKESK. V was cut by 4 bases and J by 7 bases, with 19 bases left in between. CDR3 length: 15 residues. The CDR3 loop reads CASSPPGTGRLGYTF. DNA of the CDR3: TGTGCCAGCAGCCCCCCTGGAACAGGAAGGCTTGGCTACACCTTC.

The chain has TRBV5-6 and TRBJ1-2; TRBD1 matches at 7 bases. The CDR3 totals 14 residues. Trimming cost V 1 base and J 6 bases; bases outside gene matches: 6. Looked up from germline, CDR1 is SGHDT and CDR2 is YYEEEE. CDR3 coding DNA: TGTGCCAGCAGCTTGCCGGCAGGGGGTAATGGCTACACCTTC. This encodes CASSLPAGGNGYTF.

This clonotype was counted a few times. J is TRBJ2-2 and V is TRBV7-2; D might be TRBD1 or TRBD2, each matching 6 bases. CDR1 is SGHTA, CDR2 FQGNSA, per germline. CDR3 length: 16 residues. V shed 1 base and J shed 4 bases, with 13 bases lying between them. CDR3 coding DNA: TGTGCCAGCAGCTTAGAGGGGGGCAGTAGCACCGGGGAGCTGTTTTTT. Its protein is CASSLEGGSSTGELFF.

J is TRBJ1-1 and V is TRBV6-5; possibly TRBD1 for D (5 bases). V lost 2 bases and J 4 bases, leaving 11 bases between the germline ends. The CDR3 spans 14 residues. CDR1 is MNHEY and CDR2 is SVGAGI in the germline V gene. The CDR3 loop reads CASSYVGDGTEAFF. As DNA, the CDR3 is TGTGCCAGCAGTTACGTAGGGGATGGCACTGAAGCTTTCTTT.

This clonotype came up many times. The V gene is TRBV6-1, the J gene TRBJ1-1; 7 bases match TRBD1. V gave up 5 bases and J gave up 1 base; unmatched junction bases: 7. The CDR3 covers 15 residues. Germline CDR1 MNHNS, CDR2 SASEGT. The CDR3 nucleotides are TGTGCCAGCAGTTCCCCGGGACAGAAGAACACTGAAGCTTTCTTT. Protein sequence: CASSSPGQKNTEAFF.

This clonotype was detected ten times or more. The gene calls are TRBV9 and TRBJ1-1; no clear D gene. Trimming removed 0 bases at V and 2 bases at J, with 5 bases between. There are 13 residues in the CDR3. The germline CDR1 and CDR2 sequences are SGDLS and YYNGEE. CDR3 nucleotide sequence: TGTGCCAGCAGCGTAGGCACCAACACTGAAGCTTTCTTT. Translating it yields CASSVGTNTEAFF.

This clonotype occurred a few times. The J gene is TRBJ2-3, the V gene TRBV10-3; D call uncertain. V was pared by 0 bases and J by 2 bases, with 15 bases between. CDR1 is ENHRY and CDR2 is SYGVKD in the germline V gene. The CDR3 runs 17 residues. The CDR3 nucleotides are TGTGCCATCAGTGAGTCGAATGATATCTCCACCACAGATACGCAGTATTTT. It specifies CAISESNDISTTDTQYF.

This chain connects TRBV4-1 to TRBJ1-4; unclear D gene. Trimming pared 2 bases from V and 5 bases from J, leaving 9 bases between. From germline, CDR1 is MGHRA and CDR2 YSYEKL. The CDR3 contains 14 residues. The DNA of the CDR3 is TGCGCCAGCAGCCAACTGGGAAGCAATGAAAAACTGTTTTTT. Translation gives CASSQLGSNEKLFF.

This clonotype was observed at least ten times. The chain recombines TRBV18 with TRBJ2-5, with D perhaps given as TRBD1 or TRBD2 (6 bases each). CDR3 size: 14 residues. Trimming stripped 3 bases from V and 5 bases from J, with 13 bases between. The germline V gene has CDR1 KGHSH and CDR2 LQKENI. The CDR3 here is CASSPYREEETQYF. The CDR3 DNA follows: TGTGCCAGCTCACCTTACAGGGAGGAGGAGACCCAGTACTTC.